Below, 25 T cell receptor beta chains from the same sample are listed, as sequenced in a study of CD4 and CD8 cells across lung adenocarcinoma regions. A single record per CDR3 protein comes from TCRdb applying MiXCR to the PCR reads. The table has 6,000 to 7,500 distinct CDR3 sequences, more than 45% seen once. The specimen was CD8+ T cells from the center of a lung tumor. Receptors originate from a male donor with lung adenocarcinoma. The CD4 and CD8 labels of this study may be unreliable.

Ten or more counts support this clonotype. This rearrangement joins TRBV6-1 to TRBJ2-5; 11 nucleotides agree with TRBD2. V shed 6 bases and J 11 bases; nucleotides not matched to a gene: 14. The CDR3 sequence is 15 residues long. CDR1 and CDR2 (germline): MNHNS, SASEGT. In DNA form, the CDR3 reads TGTGCCAGCAGGAACGAGCTAGCGGGAGGCCCCCAGCAGTACTTC. Encoded protein: CASRNELAGGPQQYF.

The V and J genes are TRBV6-5 and TRBJ1-6; no definite D call. V was trimmed by 7 bases and J by 10 bases, leaving 23 bases between them. The V gene's germline CDR1 is MNHEY and CDR2 SVGAGI. The CDR3 extends over 16 amino acids. This CDR3 reads CASKFGLIDNLSPLHF. DNA for the CDR3: TGTGCCAGCAAGTTCGGGTTAATAGATAATCTGTCACCCCTCCACTTT.

At least ten counts were recorded for this clonotype. The chain recombines TRBV27 with TRBJ2-2, with a tentative D call TRBD1 (6 bases). V was clipped by 5 bases and J by 3 bases, with 19 bases between them. CDR1 is MNHEY and CDR2 is SMNVEV in the germline V gene (reference sequence). The CDR3 spans 17 residues. The CDR3 loop is CASSPLQGLGYTGELFF. In DNA form, the CDR3 reads TGTGCCAGCAGTCCCTTACAGGGATTGGGGTACACCGGGGAGCTGTTTTTT.

Concerning this clonotype itself: An end of the junction does not agree with germline; a read error may underlie this. The chain joins TRBV6-1 to TRBJ1-2; D remains unclear. Germline V lookup: CDR1 MNHNS, CDR2 SASEGT. The CDR3 covers 13 residues. DNA for the CDR3: TGTGCCAGCAGTGAAGGCGTCCAGAGTGAATCTACCTTT. It is translated as CASSEGVQSESTF.

This rearrangement joins TRBV15 to TRBJ1-1, with 9 nucleotides matching TRBD1. This CDR3 contains 15 residues. The germline V gene encodes CDR1 LNHNV and CDR2 YYDKDF (reference sequence). Trimming removed 4 bases from V and 7 bases from J; junction bases left unmatched: 10. In DNA, the CDR3 is TGTGCCACCAGCACCCGGGACAGGGTTTGGGATGAAGCTTTCTTT. It is translated as CATSTRDRVWDEAFF.

This clonotype was detected a few times. The V and J genes are TRBV27 and TRBJ2-5; D unclear. The end of the DNA fits TRBJ2-7 better, so the J call may be wrong. Germline CDR1 and CDR2: MNHEY and SMNVEV (reference sequence). This CDR3 region has 12 residues. Written as DNA, the CDR3 is TGTGCCAGCAGCTCGACCTCCTACGAGCAGTACTTC. As protein: CASSSTSYEQYF.

Comment on this clonotype: The conserved closing phenylalanine or tryptophan is absent in this CDR3, likely reflecting a read error. The chain employs TRBV27 and TRBJ2-1; D is perhaps TRBD1 (6 bases). The J call may not be correct, given that the DNA end is closer to TRBJ2-7. This CDR3 has 14 amino acids. Germline assignment: CDR1 MNHEY and CDR2 SMNVEV (reference sequence). The DNA of the CDR3 is TGTGCCAGCAGTTTAGGCAGGGGTTTCTACGAGCAGTACTTA. Its translation: CASSLGRGFYEQYL.

Details on this clonotype: The junction departs from germline at one end; a sequencing error may be responsible. The J gene is TRBJ2-3, the V gene TRBV6-5; D uncertain. The germline V gene has CDR1 MNHEY and CDR2 SVGAGI. This CDR3 region has 14 residues. CDR3 sequence reads: CASSYTTGPDEQFF. The CDR3 DNA sequence: TGTGCCAGCAGTTACACGACTGGCCCAGATGAGCAGTTTTTT.

In this sample, this clonotype turned up many times. This rearrangement joins TRBV6-1 to TRBJ1-2; TRBD1 agrees at 10 bases. Germline V lookup: CDR1 MNHNS, CDR2 SASEGT. Trimming removed 4 bases from V and 5 bases from J; junction bases left unmatched: 4. The CDR3 runs to 14 residues. CDR3 sequence (DNA): TGTGCCAGCAGTGCGACAGGGGGCGCGTATGGCTACACCTTC. Translating it yields CASSATGGAYGYTF.

The rearrangement links TRBV10-1 to TRBJ1-1; unclear D gene. The CDR3 contains 16 residues. V was clipped by 0 bases and J by 1 base, with 12 bases between them. The V gene's germline CDR1 is WNHNN and CDR2 SYGVQD (reference sequence). CDR3 sequence: CASSESTQRGNTEAFF. CDR3 bases: TGCGCCAGCAGTGAGTCGACGCAGCGGGGGAACACTGAAGCTTTCTTT.

V gene TRBV6-1 combines with J gene TRBJ2-1; TRBD1 matches 12 bases. The V gene's germline CDR1 is MNHNS and CDR2 SASEGT. CDR3 length: 21 residues. CDR3 amino acids: CVSTTKGPGQGAHLSYNEQFF. The CDR3 DNA reads as TGTGTTAGCACCACGAAGGGACCGGGACAGGGGGCCCATCTCTCCTACAATGAGCAGTTCTTC.

The gene calls are TRBV10-1 and TRBJ2-2; D remains ambiguous. CDR3 length equals 13 residues. The V gene's germline CDR1 is WNHNN and CDR2 SYGVQD (reference sequence). Trimming cost V 11 bases and J 16 bases, with 26 bases left between them. The CDR3 sequence is CALQAVSTETQFF. The CDR3 region has the DNA TGCGCCCTCCAGGCGGTGAGCACAGAGACGCAGTTTTTT.

The genes are TRBV6-1 and TRBJ2-1; TRBD1 aligns across 8 bases. The tail of the sequence fits TRBJ2-5 better, so the J call may be wrong. The germline V gene has CDR1 MNHNS and CDR2 SASEGT. The CDR3 has 14 residues. CDR3 residues: CASSGAGGAETQYF. The CDR3 DNA is TGTGCCAGCAGTGGTGCAGGGGGCGCGGAGACCCAGTACTTC.

V gene TRBV27 combines with J gene TRBJ1-6; no definite D call. The germline V and J ends were trimmed by 7 bases and 9 bases, with 19 bases remaining between them. The CDR3 is 15 residues long. CDR1 is MNHEY, CDR2 SMNVEV, per germline (reference sequence). Here the CDR3 DNA reads TGTGCCAGCAAGGTGGAAAGAGCGACCCGTTCACCCCTCCACTTT. It is translated as CASKVERATRSPLHF.

This chain joins TRBV6-1 and TRBJ2-5; 7 bases match TRBD1. The end of the DNA is better explained by TRBJ2-7, so the J call may be wrong. CDR1 MNHNS and CDR2 SASEGT come from the germline V gene. The CDR3 spans 13 residues. CDR3 residues: CASSEFTGVEQYF. CDR3 sequence (DNA): TGTGCCAGCAGTGAATTTACAGGGGTCGAGCAGTACTTC.

This chain connects TRBV20-1 to TRBJ1-2; D not resolved. The germline V gene encodes CDR1 DFQATT and CDR2 SNEGSKA (reference sequence). This CDR3 spans 13 amino acids. V was trimmed by 4 bases and J by 0 bases, leaving 9 bases between them. The CDR3: CSANPASNYGYTF. The DNA of the CDR3 is TGCAGTGCTAACCCAGCATCTAACTATGGCTACACCTTC.

The chain joins TRBV6-5 to TRBJ2-1; D unresolved. The CDR3 consists of 14 residues. V dropped 1 base and J dropped 6 bases, with 10 bases sitting between them. Germline CDR1 reads MNHEY; CDR2 reads SVGAGI. CDR3 nucleotides: TGTGCCAGCAGTTACTTTTACCCTGGCAATGAGCAGTTCTTC. Its translation is CASSYFYPGNEQFF.

This sequence joins TRBV6-1 and TRBJ2-5, with D possibly matching TRBD1 (6 bases). Matching the DNA end better, TRBJ2-7 makes the J call doubtful. The CDR3 loop spans 13 amino acids. From germline, CDR1 is MNHNS and CDR2 SASEGT. CDR3 DNA: TGTGCCAGCAGTGACTACAGGGTCCACGAGCAGTACTTC. The encoded protein is CASSDYRVHEQYF.

Concerning this clonotype itself: This may arise from a read error, as a much more abundant clone is one base away. The CDR3 spells CANTWINTQYF. The CDR3 DNA is TGTGCCAACACCTGGATAAATACGCAGTATTTT. The J gene is TRBJ2-3, the V gene TRBV6-1; D not resolved. CDR1 is MNHNS, CDR2 SASEGT, per germline. V gave up 10 bases and J gave up 7 bases, with 12 bases separating them. This CDR3 spans 11 amino acids.

This clonotype was observed many times. The chain employs TRBV6-1 and TRBJ2-5; weak D call: TRBD1 (8 bases). The CDR3 runs to 18 residues. Germline V gene sequence: CDR1 MNHNS, CDR2 SASEGT. V shed 8 bases and J shed 5 bases, with 30 bases lying between them. Here the CDR3 DNA reads TGTGCCAGCGGGGGGGGGCAGGGGGCACGTCTGTGGGGCGAGACCCAGTACTTC. Its protein is CASGGGQGARLWGETQYF.

This chain links TRBV9 with TRBJ2-5, with D tentatively TRBD1 or TRBD2 (5 bases each). This CDR3 contains 14 residues. CDR1 is SGDLS, CDR2 YYNGEE, per germline. V gave up 1 base and J gave up 11 bases, with 18 bases separating them. The CDR3 DNA is TGTGCCAGCAGCGTAAGGCTAGCCAGGGATGAGCAGTACTTC. Encoded protein: CASSVRLARDEQYF.

Notes on this clonotype: One end of the junction varies from germline; a read error may be responsible. CDR3 DNA sequence: TGTGGCAGGGGTGAAGGCGGGCGTGACCAAGATACGCAGTACTTT. Translated: CGRGEGGRDQDTQYF. The chain links TRBV6-1 to TRBJ2-3, with D possibly being TRBD1 (6 bases). In germline, CDR1 is MNHNS, CDR2 SASEGT. The CDR3 has 15 amino acids.

The V gene is TRBV25-1, the J gene TRBJ2-3; D is uncertain. The ends were cut back, 0 bases at V and 12 bases at J, with 10 bases in the middle. CDR1 MGHDK and CDR2 SYGVNS come from the germline V gene. This CDR3 contains 12 residues. The CDR3 DNA follows: TGTGCCAGCAGTGAATATGGGGAAACCCAGTATTTT. Its protein is CASSEYGETQYF.

V gene TRBV6-1 combines with J gene TRBJ2-4; D may be TRBD1 (5 bases). In germline, CDR1 is MNHNS, CDR2 SASEGT. The CDR3 runs to 13 residues. The germline V and J ends were trimmed by 9 bases and 13 bases, with 22 bases remaining between them. In DNA form, the CDR3 reads TGTGCCAGGGGGCTGTCTGCCAAAGATACGCAGTACTTC. Amino acid sequence: CARGLSAKDTQYF.

The gene calls are TRBV6-1 and TRBJ2-3; perhaps TRBD1 as D (6 bases). The J call may be faulty, since TRBJ2-7 better matches the DNA end. Per the germline V gene, CDR1 is MNHNS and CDR2 is SASEGT. The CDR3 is 15 amino acids. CDR3 nucleotide sequence: TGTGCCAGCGGGAAGGGGGTGCGGGCCAAAGATACGCAGTACTTC. This sequence encodes CASGKGVRAKDTQYF.